One and the same sample provided the 32 T cell receptor beta chains below, sequenced in a study of T cell responses to AZD1222 COVID-19 vaccine (dated by TCRdb to about 2021). The library was built by means of the immunoSEQ multiplex PCR assay. TCRdb carries this immuneACCESS record with in-frame sequences only. Its versions omit some clonotypes, under half of them owing to an unresolved V gene in the studies checked, with the rest unexplained. This sample comprises approximately 140,000 clones, approximately 90% of them detected only once. Together, the top ten hold about 10% of the sample. In the paper's terms, the time point label means: about 28 days (+/-7) after the second vaccine dose. The specimen was peripheral blood, collected 28 days after the second AZD1222 dose. Every receptor here comes from an adult who received the AZD1222 COVID-19 vaccine.

The chain employs TRBV19 and TRBJ1-2, with TRBD1 matching 7 bases. With 9 bases clipped from V and 6 bases from J, the junction kept 19 bases outside the gene matches. Germline CDR1 and CDR2: LNHDA and SQIVND (reference sequence). This CDR3 has 16 amino acids. CDR3 sequence (DNA): TGTGCCAGCAGATTGAGCGGGACAGCAACTACAAATGGCTACACCTTC. It translates to CASRLSGTATTNGYTF.

The genes are TRBV5-1 and TRBJ2-1; TRBD2 matches 9 bases. V gave up 4 bases and J gave up 6 bases; unmatched junction bases: 5. The CDR3 length is 14 residues. Germline V gene data show CDR1 as SGHRS and CDR2 as YFSETQ. CDR3 in DNA: TGCGCCAGCAGCCCAGGGACTAGCTTCAATGAGCAGTTCTTC. Encoded protein: CASSPGTSFNEQFF.

The chain uses TRBV12-3 or TRBV12-4 and TRBJ2-1; a weak D match, TRBD2 (6 bases). The CDR3 length is 11 residues. V lost 5 bases to trimming and J lost 10 bases, with 9 bases between them. The DNA for the CDR3 is TGTGCCAGCAGTAGGGCGGGAGAGCAGTTCTTC. This gives the protein CASSRAGEQFF.

This chain connects TRBV15 to TRBJ2-1; D assignment may be TRBD1 or TRBD2 (5 bases each). This CDR3 has 14 amino acids. Germline V gene lookup returns CDR1 LNHNV and CDR2 YYDKDF (reference sequence). Trimming shortened V by 3 bases and J by 4 bases, and 10 bases separated the two germline ends. The CDR3 sequence is CATSRGDGYNEQFF. CDR3 DNA: TGTGCCACCAGCAGGGGGGACGGATACAATGAGCAGTTCTTC.

This sequence joins TRBV28 and TRBJ1-1, with a tentative D call TRBD1 (6 bases). The CDR3 extends over 14 amino acids. The V end lost 6 bases, the J end lost 1 base, and 12 bases lay between the germline ends. The germline gives CDR1 MDHEN, CDR2 SYDVKM. As DNA, the CDR3 is TGTGCCAGCAGCCTTCCGGGGGCGAACACTGAAGCTTTCTTT. This encodes CASSLPGANTEAFF.

The chain combines TRBV28 with TRBJ1-6, with 10 positions matching TRBD1. CDR3 length: 15 amino acids. The V segment lost 5 bases and the J segment 14 bases; nucleotides outside the gene matches: 12. Germline CDR1 MDHEN, CDR2 SYDVKM. The CDR3 loop is CASSPRDRGPPTLHF. The CDR3 DNA is TGTGCCAGCAGTCCCCGGGACAGGGGTCCACCCACCCTCCACTTT.

This clone was recorded once. CDR3 protein: CASSYNREGKDYGYTF. As DNA, the CDR3 is TGTGCCAGCAGTTACAACAGGGAGGGTAAAGACTATGGCTACACCTTC. V and J are TRBV6-2 or TRBV6-3 and TRBJ1-2, with a possible D match to TRBD1 (6 bases). V lost 2 bases and J 3 bases, leaving 16 bases between the germline ends. There are 16 residues in the CDR3. Germline V gene lookup returns CDR1 MNHEY and CDR2 SVGEGT.

J is TRBJ1-1 and V is TRBV5-6; 9 bases map to TRBD1. This CDR3 is built from 15 residues. The V and J ends lost 2 bases and 4 bases, in that order; junction bases with no gene match: 6. Germline loops: CDR1 SGHDT, CDR2 YYEEEE. The CDR3 reads CASSFGDRVRTEAFF. Here the CDR3 DNA reads TGTGCCAGCAGCTTCGGGGACAGGGTTCGCACTGAAGCTTTCTTT. The complete variable domain, with remaining parts taken from reference TRBV5-6 and TRBJ1-1, reads DAGVTQSPTHLIKTRGQQVTLRCSPKSGHDTVSWYQQALGQGPQFIFQYYEEEERQRGNFPDRFSGHQFPNYSSELNVNALLLGDSALYLCASSFGDRVRTEAFFGQGTRLTVV.

The gene calls are TRBV6-1 and TRBJ1-4; 7 bases map to TRBD1. This CDR3 contains 16 residues. The V gene end was trimmed by 3 bases and the J gene end by 8 bases; junction bases not matched to a gene: 12. CDR1 MNHNS and CDR2 SASEGT come from the germline V gene. Written as DNA, the CDR3 is TGTGCCAGCAGTGAGGACAGGACCCCCCGCGGGGAAAAACTGTTTTTT. This translates into CASSEDRTPRGEKLFF.

The CDR3 DNA follows: TGTGCCACTGCGATCGGAAGGTCCGATACGCAGTATTTT. Translating it yields CATAIGRSDTQYF. The chain combines TRBV27 with TRBJ2-3, with D unclear. Germline V gene lookup returns CDR1 MNHEY and CDR2 SMNVEV (reference sequence). This CDR3 region has 13 residues. Trimming removed 10 bases at V and 6 bases at J, with 17 bases between.

The chain couples TRBV7-6 to TRBJ1-2; D is undetermined. CDR1 is SGHVS, CDR2 FNYEAQ, per germline. Trimming stripped 1 base from V and 5 bases from J, with 11 bases between. The CDR3 covers 14 residues. Here the CDR3 reads CASSLEAGLYGYTF. The CDR3 DNA is TGTGCCAGCAGCTTAGAAGCAGGACTTTATGGCTACACCTTC. The full variable domain, in which reference TRBV7-6 and TRBJ1-2 provide the parts outside the CDR3, is GAGVSQSPRYKVTKRGQDVALRCDPISGHVSLYWYRQALGQGPEFLTYFNYEAQQDKSGLPNDRFSAERPEGSISTLTIQRTEQRDSAMYRCASSLEAGLYGYTFGSGTRLTVV.

The rearrangement joins TRBV12-3 or TRBV12-4 to TRBJ2-1; no clear D. The CDR3 is made up of 12 amino acids. The V end was cut by 6 bases, the J end by 10 bases, with 13 bases between. CDR3: CASSLHEIEQFF. CDR3 nucleotide sequence: TGTGCCAGCAGCCTCCACGAGATAGAGCAGTTCTTC.

This sequence joins TRBV2 and TRBJ1-3, with a weak D call TRBD1 (5 bases). The V and J ends lost 6 bases and 3 bases respectively, with 12 bases between them. Germline CDR1 and CDR2: SNHLY and FYNNEI. This CDR3 spans 14 amino acids. CDR3 residues: CASRPGADGNTIYF. CDR3 nucleotide sequence: TGTGCCAGCAGGCCCGGGGCTGATGGAAACACCATATATTTT.

The chain is built from TRBV7-9 and TRBJ1-1; D uncertain. Trimming stripped 3 bases from V and 0 bases from J, with 5 bases between. The length of the CDR3 is 13 residues. The germline V gene has CDR1 SEHNR and CDR2 FQNEAQ (reference sequence). CDR3 nucleotide sequence: TGTGCCAGCAGCTTCGGGATGAACACTGAAGCTTTCTTT. Encoded protein: CASSFGMNTEAFF.

This chain joins TRBV18 and TRBJ1-6; perhaps TRBD1 as D (5 bases). V lost 9 bases and J lost 5, with 11 bases in between. Germline CDR1 reads KGHSH; CDR2 reads LQKENI. The CDR3 sequence is 13 residues long. The CDR3 nucleotides are TGTGCCAGTTCTGGGACGGATAATTCACCCCTCCACTTT. It codes for CASSGTDNSPLHF.

The chain has TRBV18 and TRBJ2-2; no clear D gene. CDR1 KGHSH and CDR2 LQKENI come from the germline V gene. Trimming removed 2 bases from V and 6 bases from J, with 7 bases in between. The CDR3 sequence is 13 residues long. The CDR3 nucleotides read TGTGCCAGCTCACCAGTGGGTTCCGGGGAGCTGTTTTTT. Translation: CASSPVGSGELFF. The whole variable domain, remainder taken from reference TRBV18 and TRBJ2-2, is NAGVMQNPRHLVRRRGQEARLRCSPMKGHSHVYWYRQLPEEGLKFMVYLQKENIIDESGMPKERFSAEFPKEGPSILRIQQVVRGDSAAYFCASSPVGSGELFFGEGSRLTVL.

Concerning this clone: The same CDR3 can be traced to other DNA sequences in this sample. This chain connects TRBV6-5 to TRBJ1-2; TRBD1 is a possible D gene (6 bases). The CDR3 runs 12 residues. Germline loops: CDR1 MNHEY, CDR2 SVGAGI. The ends were cut back, 6 bases at V and 5 bases at J, with 10 bases in the middle. Written as DNA, the CDR3 is TGTGCCAGCAGCCTCCAGGGGTATGGCTACACCTTC. It encodes CASSLQGYGYTF.

The J gene is TRBJ2-7, the V gene TRBV2; no reliable D call. The germline V and J ends were trimmed by 2 bases and 9 bases, with 14 bases remaining between them. CDR1 is SNHLY and CDR2 is FYNNEI in the germline V gene. This CDR3 comprises 13 residues. This CDR3 is CASSERAFGRQYF. The CDR3, as DNA: TGTGCCAGCAGTGAAAGGGCTTTTGGCCGGCAGTACTTC.

The V and J genes are TRBV2 and TRBJ2-2; the D gene is possibly TRBD2 (5 bases). CDR3 length equals 15 residues. Looked up from germline, CDR1 is SNHLY and CDR2 is FYNNEI. With 2 bases removed from V and 6 bases from J, the gap between germline ends came to 13 bases. The CDR3 spells CASSESPGRAGELFF. CDR3 coding DNA: TGTGCCAGCAGTGAATCGCCTGGGCGGGCCGGGGAGCTGTTTTTT.

V usage is TRBV5-1 and J usage is TRBJ1-2; D ambiguous. This CDR3 has 14 residues. Per germline, CDR1 SGHRS and CDR2 YFSETQ. Between the trimmed V and J ends, which lost 2 bases and 6 bases, there was a span of 14 bases. The CDR3 loop is CASSFMEVGDGYTF. The DNA of the CDR3 is TGCGCCAGCAGCTTCATGGAGGTGGGAGATGGCTACACCTTC.

The genes are TRBV11-2 and TRBJ1-1; no reliable D call. The ends were cut back, 0 bases at V and 11 bases at J, with 19 bases in the middle. This CDR3 has 15 residues. CDR1 and CDR2 (germline): SGHAT, FQNNGV. CDR3 nucleotides: TGTGCCAGCAGCTTAGAGGGCAGCCCGAGCTCAAGGGCTTTCTTT. Protein: CASSLEGSPSSRAFF.

This chain uses TRBV2 with TRBJ2-2; the D is unclear. The CDR3 consists of 14 residues. Trimming cost V 4 bases and J 2 bases, with 8 bases left between them. Germline values: CDR1 SNHLY, CDR2 FYNNEI. This CDR3 is CASSGLKNTGELFF. The CDR3 DNA sequence: TGTGCCAGCAGTGGTCTGAAAAACACCGGGGAGCTGTTTTTT.

This chain connects TRBV30 to TRBJ1-2; a weak D match, TRBD1 (5 bases). Germline V gene lookup returns CDR1 GTSNPN and CDR2 SVGIG (reference sequence). V was cut by 7 bases and J by 8 bases, with 17 bases left in between. There are 12 residues in the CDR3. CDR3 region: CAYGQGTVGYTF. CDR3 DNA: TGTGCCTACGGCCAAGGGACGGTCGGCTACACCTTC. Using reference TRBV30 and TRBJ1-2 for the parts outside the CDR3, the full variable domain is SQTIHQWPATLVQPVGSPLSLECTVEGTSNPNLYWYRQAAGRGLQLLFYSVGIGQISSEVPQNLSASRPQDRQFILSSKKLLLSDSGFYLCAYGQGTVGYTFGSGTRLTVV.

This clone was seen only a few times. The chain carries TRBV16 and TRBJ1-4; D is unclear. Germline CDR1 KGHSY, CDR2 FQNENV. The germline V and J ends were trimmed by 0 bases and 8 bases, with 10 bases remaining between them. The CDR3 spans 14 residues. CDR3: CASSQSAGGEKLFF. In nucleotides, the CDR3 is TGTGCCAGCAGCCAATCAGCCGGAGGGGAAAAACTGTTTTTT. Using reference TRBV16 and TRBJ1-4 for the parts outside the CDR3, the full variable domain is GEEVAQTPKHLVRGEGQKAKLYCAPIKGHSYVFWYQQVLKNEFKFLISFQNENVFDETGMPKERFSAKCLPNSPCSLEIQATKLEDSAVYFCASSQSAGGEKLFFGSGTQLSVL.

This sequence joins TRBV30 and TRBJ1-2; 7 bases fit TRBD1. The length of the CDR3 is 14 residues. V was pared by 1 base and J by 4 bases, with 6 bases of the junction left unmatched. The germline V gene encodes CDR1 GTSNPN and CDR2 SVGIG (reference sequence). CDR3 protein: CAWSGQGRGYGYTF. CDR3 nucleotide sequence: TGTGCCTGGAGTGGACAGGGACGGGGCTATGGCTACACCTTC.

The chain employs TRBV2 and TRBJ1-6; no clear D. The CDR3 is 16 residues long. Trimming stripped 7 bases from V and 0 bases from J, with 13 bases between. Germline V gene sequence: CDR1 SNHLY, CDR2 FYNNEI. The CDR3 nucleotides read TGTGCCAGCACGCTGTCAGGCGGCTCCTATAATTCACCCCTCCACTTT. Protein product: CASTLSGGSYNSPLHF.

This clone was recorded once. The V and J genes are TRBV5-6 and TRBJ2-7; 12 bases are shared with TRBD2. Germline V lookup: CDR1 SGHDT, CDR2 YYEEEE. V gave up 2 bases and J gave up 5 bases; unmatched junction bases: 11. The CDR3 consists of 17 residues. CDR3 nucleotides: TGTGCCAGCAGCTTATCCCTTCTAGCGGGAGGGATCGACGAGCAGTACTTC. Translation: CASSLSLLAGGIDEQYF.

The genes are TRBV29-1 and TRBJ2-3; 8 bases align to TRBD2. Germline CDR1 is SQVTM and CDR2 is ANQGSEA. The length of the CDR3 is 14 residues. With V trimmed by 4 bases and J by 6 bases, 9 bases remained unmatched. CDR3 in DNA: TGCAGCGTTGCACTAGCGGTTGGGGCCGATACGCAGTATTTT. Amino acids: CSVALAVGADTQYF.

Worth noting for this clone: Different DNA sequences within this sample yield the same CDR3. CDR3 coding DNA: TGTGCCAGCATCACCCGGACTGAAGCTTTCTTT. Translated: CASITRTEAFF. The V call is TRBV6-5, the J call TRBJ1-1; D remains unclear. Germline V gives CDR1 MNHEY, CDR2 SVGAGI. The CDR3 totals 11 residues. Trimming took 7 bases from V and 5 from J, leaving 8 bases between them.

V and J are TRBV5-1 and TRBJ2-2, with TRBD1 matching over 9 bases. V shed 4 bases, J shed 6 bases, and the junction held 4 bases outside the gene matches. In germline, CDR1 is SGHRS, CDR2 YFSETQ. The CDR3 covers 14 residues. This CDR3 reads CASSGTGTAGELFF. The CDR3, as DNA: TGCGCCAGCAGCGGGACAGGGACGGCCGGGGAGCTGTTTTTT.

The chain employs TRBV19 and TRBJ1-1; TRBD1 might be the D (6 bases). Trimming removed 4 bases at V and 2 bases at J, with 11 bases between. Germline CDR1 and CDR2: LNHDA and SQIVND (reference sequence). The CDR3 contains 14 residues. DNA of the CDR3: TGTGCCAGTAGTACCGCAGGGGTTAACACTGAAGCTTTCTTT. Encoded protein: CASSTAGVNTEAFF.

CDR3 DNA: TGTGCCAGTAGTGCCATAGACATTAGCAATCAGCCCCAGCATTTT. Its protein product is CASSAIDISNQPQHF. This chain links TRBV19 with TRBJ1-5, with D unresolved. This CDR3 region has 15 residues. Germline CDR1 and CDR2: LNHDA and SQIVND (reference sequence). V gave up 5 bases and J gave up 0 bases, with 11 bases separating them.